The clone carrying this T cell receptor (beta chain) was found many times. Its matching antigen is unknown. This record belongs to a study of T cells in Graves' hyperthyroidism and ophthalmopathy. Those patients with uncontrolled infection, other autoimmune disease, pregnancy or lactation were excluded. Whole-study findings and limits: The model forecast ophthalmopathy, anticipating it by a median approximately 6.1 months before onset.

The CDR3 totals 15 residues. V lost 3 bases, J lost 4 bases, and 14 bases lay in between. Germline V gene lookup returns CDR1 KGHDR and CDR2 SFDVKD. Amplification targeted TCR beta CDR3 regions from RNA transcripts. Using the HTBI primer set, a first-round RT-PCR was run on the TCR CDR3. TCRdb used MiXCR to reprocess the multiplex PCR reads, holding one entry per CDR3 protein. Of about 620,000 distinct CDR3 sequences in the sample, about 16% were seen once. The TCR originated in a woman aged 30 to 39 with Graves' hyperthyroidism. The chain recombines TRBV24-1 with TRBJ2-5; perhaps TRBD1 as D (6 bases). The sample consisted of blood. CDR3 residues: CATSDPDSSSETQYF. DNA for the CDR3: TGTGCCACCAGTGATCCGGACAGTTCGTCAGAGACCCAGTACTTC.